This T cell receptor beta chain is from a study of blood T cell repertoires in COVID-19. In the source study's methods: Amplification from reference gene primers served as the basis for estimated nucleated cell counts. Sequencing was performed with immunoSEQ multiplex PCR; in TCRdb, only in-frame clones are kept and a portion is missing. For V, J and clone size, that table is used; D and trimming come from the DNA. The sample shows 30,000 to 45,000 clones, 70% to 90% of them seen only once. The germline V gene encodes CDR1 SGHDT and CDR2 YYEEEE. The V and J ends lost 2 bases and 1 base respectively, with 9 bases between them. The length of the CDR3 is 14 residues.

Sequencing was carried out using peripheral blood. This TCR was recovered from a man between 60 and 75 years old with active COVID-19. This chain connects TRBV5-6 to TRBJ1-1; possible D gene TRBD1, 5 bases. The CDR3 DNA follows: TGTGCCAGCAGCTTCTGGGGCGAGAACACTGAAGCTTTCTTT. Translated, it gives CASSFWGENTEAFF. The whole variable domain, filled in from reference TRBV5-6 and TRBJ1-1, reads DAGVTQSPTHLIKTRGQQVTLRCSPKSGHDTVSWYQQALGQGPQFIFQYYEEEERQRGNFPDRFSGHQFPNYSSELNVNALLLGDSALYLCASSFWGENTEAFFGQGTRLTVV.